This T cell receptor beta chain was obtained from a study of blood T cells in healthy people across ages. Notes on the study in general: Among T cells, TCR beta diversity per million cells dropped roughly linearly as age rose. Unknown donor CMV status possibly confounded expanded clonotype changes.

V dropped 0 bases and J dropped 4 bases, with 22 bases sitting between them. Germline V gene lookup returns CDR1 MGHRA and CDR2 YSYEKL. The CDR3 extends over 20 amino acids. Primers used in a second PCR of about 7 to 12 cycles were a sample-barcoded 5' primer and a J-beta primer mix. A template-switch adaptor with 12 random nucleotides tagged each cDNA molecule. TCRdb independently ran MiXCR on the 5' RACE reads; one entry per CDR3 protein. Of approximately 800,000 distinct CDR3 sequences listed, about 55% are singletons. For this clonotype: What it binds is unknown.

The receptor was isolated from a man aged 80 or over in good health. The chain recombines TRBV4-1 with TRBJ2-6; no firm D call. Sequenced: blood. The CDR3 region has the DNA TGCGCCAGCAGCCAAGATCTTTTGCAGGCGCTTAGCTCCGGGGCCAACGTCCTGACTTTC. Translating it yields CASSQDLLQALSSGANVLTF.